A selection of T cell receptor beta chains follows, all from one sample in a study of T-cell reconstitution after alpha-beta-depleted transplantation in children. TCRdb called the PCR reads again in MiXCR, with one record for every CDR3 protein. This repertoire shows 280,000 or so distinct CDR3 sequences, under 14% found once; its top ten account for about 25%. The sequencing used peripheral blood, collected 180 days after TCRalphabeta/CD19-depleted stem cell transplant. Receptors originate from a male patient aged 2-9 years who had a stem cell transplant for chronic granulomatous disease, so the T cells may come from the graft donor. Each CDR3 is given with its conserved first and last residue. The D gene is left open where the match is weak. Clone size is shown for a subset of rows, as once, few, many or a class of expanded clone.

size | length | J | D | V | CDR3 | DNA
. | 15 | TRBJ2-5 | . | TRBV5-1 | CASSLGHSYQETQYF | TGCGCCAGCAGCTTGGGACATTCCTACCAAGAGACCCAGTACTTC
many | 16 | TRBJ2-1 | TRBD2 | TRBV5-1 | CASSLWGGRFYNEQFF | TGCGCCAGCAGCTTGTGGGGCGGGAGGTTTTACAATGAGCAGTTCTTC
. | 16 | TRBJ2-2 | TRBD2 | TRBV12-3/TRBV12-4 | CASTYRGGRVTGELFF | TGTGCCAGCACCTACAGAGGCGGGAGGGTCACCGGGGAGCTGTTTTTT
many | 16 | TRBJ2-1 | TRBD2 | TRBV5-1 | CASSLKAGGTYNEQFF | TGCGCCAGCAGCTTAAAGGCGGGAGGAACCTACAATGAGCAGTTCTTC
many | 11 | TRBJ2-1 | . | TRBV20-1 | CSAQNVHEQFF | TGCAGTGCTCAGAATGTCCATGAGCAGTTCTTC
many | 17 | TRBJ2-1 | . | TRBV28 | CASSLFATGISYNEQFF | TGTGCCAGCAGTTTATTCGCCACAGGGATCTCCTACAATGAGCAGTTCTTC
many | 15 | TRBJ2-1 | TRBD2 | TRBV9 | CASSVTSGTYNEQFF | TGTGCCAGCAGCGTTACTAGCGGAACATACAATGAGCAGTTCTTC
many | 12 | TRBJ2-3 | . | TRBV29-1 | CSVEFDTDTQYF | TGCAGCGTTGAATTCGACACAGATACGCAGTATTTT
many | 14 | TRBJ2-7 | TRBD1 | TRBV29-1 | CSVSYRDRVDEQYF | TGCAGCGTTTCTTACCGGGACAGGGTGGACGAGCAGTACTTC
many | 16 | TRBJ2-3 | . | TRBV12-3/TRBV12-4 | CASSSLRDFNTDTQYF | TGTGCCAGCAGTTCCCTACGGGACTTTAACACAGATACGCAGTATTTT
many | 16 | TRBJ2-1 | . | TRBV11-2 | CASSLEPGEPYNEQFF | TGTGCCAGCAGCTTAGAGCCGGGAGAACCCTACAATGAGCAGTTCTTC
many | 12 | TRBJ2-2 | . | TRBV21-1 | CASPPRVGELFF | TGTGCCAGCCCCCCCAGGGTCGGGGAGCTGTTTTTT
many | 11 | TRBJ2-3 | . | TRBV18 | CASQGSATQYF | TGTGCCAGCCAAGGGTCGGCTACGCAGTATTTT
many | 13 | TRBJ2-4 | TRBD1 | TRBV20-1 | CSASGDSKNIQYF | TGCAGTGCTAGCGGGGACAGCAAAAACATTCAGTACTTC
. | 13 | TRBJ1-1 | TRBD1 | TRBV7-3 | CASSLGQKTEAFF | TGTGCCAGCAGCCTGGGACAGAAAACTGAAGCTTTCTTT
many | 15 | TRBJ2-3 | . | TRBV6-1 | CASSPQTVETDTQYF | TGTGCCAGCAGTCCCCAGACCGTTGAGACAGATACGCAGTATTTT
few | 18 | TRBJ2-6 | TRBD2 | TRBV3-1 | CASSQGPLGGYGANVLTF | TGTGCCAGCAGCCAAGGCCCCCTGGGAGGGTATGGGGCCAACGTCCTGACTTTC
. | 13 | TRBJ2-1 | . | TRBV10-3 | CAICADSYNEQFF | TGTGCCATCTGTGCCGACAGTTACAATGAGCAGTTCTTC
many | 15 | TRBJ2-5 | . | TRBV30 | CAWSRRLGRQETQYF | TGTGCCTGGAGTCGGCGGCTAGGGAGACAAGAGACCCAGTACTTC
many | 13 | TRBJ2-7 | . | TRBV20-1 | CSAPPGMKYEQYF | TGCAGTGCTCCGCCGGGTATGAAATACGAGCAGTACTTC
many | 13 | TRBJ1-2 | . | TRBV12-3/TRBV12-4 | CASSLSGTWSYTF | TGTGCCAGCAGCCTTTCGGGCACCTGGAGCTACACCTTC
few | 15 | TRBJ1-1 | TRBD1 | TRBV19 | CATRDRRTGLVEAFF | TGTGCCACTAGGGACAGAAGAACAGGACTTGTTGAAGCTTTCTTT
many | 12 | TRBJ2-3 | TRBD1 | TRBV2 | CATRQGTDTQYF | TGTGCCACCCGACAGGGTACAGATACGCAGTATTTT
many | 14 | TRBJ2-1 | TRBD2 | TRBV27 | CASCPAGVYNEQFF | TGTGCCAGCTGCCCAGCGGGAGTATACAATGAGCAGTTCTTC
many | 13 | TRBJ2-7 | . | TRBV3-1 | CASSQDRRDEQYF | TGTGCCAGCAGCCAAGATAGGCGGGACGAGCAGTACTTC
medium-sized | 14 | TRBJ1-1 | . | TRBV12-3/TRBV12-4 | CASSRRGGDTEAFF | TGTGCCAGCAGCCGGCGTGGGGGCGACACTGAAGCTTTCTTT
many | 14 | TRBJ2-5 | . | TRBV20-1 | CSASGYTAYETQYF | TGCAGTGCTAGTGGCTACACCGCTTATGAGACCCAGTACTTC
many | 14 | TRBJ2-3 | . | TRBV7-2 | CASSSEGVADTQYF | TGTGCCAGCAGCTCCGAAGGGGTAGCAGATACGCAGTATTTT
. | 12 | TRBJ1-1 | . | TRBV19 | CASSIVSSEAFF | TGTGCCAGTAGTATAGTCTCTTCTGAAGCTTTCTTT
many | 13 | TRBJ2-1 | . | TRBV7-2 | CASSPALGAIDDF | TGTGCCAGCAGCCCTGCTTTGGGGGCGATCGACGACTTC
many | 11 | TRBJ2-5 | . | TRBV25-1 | CASREKETQYF | TGTGCCAGCAGAGAGAAAGAGACCCAGTACTTC
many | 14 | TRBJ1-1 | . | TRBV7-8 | CASSLQGTDTEAFF | TGTGCCAGCAGCTTACAGGGGACGGACACTGAAGCTTTCTTT
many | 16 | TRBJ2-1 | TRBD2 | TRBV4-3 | CASSQARLAGDNEQFF | TGCGCCAGCAGCCAGGCACGACTAGCGGGAGACAATGAGCAGTTCTTC
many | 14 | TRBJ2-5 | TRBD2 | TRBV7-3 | CASRLAGGEETQYF | TGTGCCAGCCGGCTAGCGGGAGGGGAAGAGACCCAGTACTTC
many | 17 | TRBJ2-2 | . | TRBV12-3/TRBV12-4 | CASSSLIGGAGTGELFF | TGTGCCAGCAGTTCCCTTATAGGTGGGGCTGGCACCGGGGAGCTGTTTTTT
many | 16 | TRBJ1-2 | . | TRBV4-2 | CASSQAGVERNYGYTF | TGTGCCAGCAGCCAAGCCGGAGTCGAGCGTAACTATGGCTACACCTTC
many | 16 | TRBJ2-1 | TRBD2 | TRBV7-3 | CASSPKGTSGRNEQFF | TGTGCCAGCAGCCCGAAGGGGACTAGCGGGAGGAATGAGCAGTTCTTC
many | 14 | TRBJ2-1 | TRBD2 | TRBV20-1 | CSARSYGGRYEQFF | TGCAGTGCTAGATCCTACGGCGGGAGGTATGAGCAGTTCTTC
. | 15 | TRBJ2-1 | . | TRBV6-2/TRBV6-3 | CASRVRGGTGNEQFF | TGTGCCAGCCGAGTCAGGGGGGGGACAGGCAATGAGCAGTTCTTC
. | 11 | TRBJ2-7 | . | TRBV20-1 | CSAASAYEQYF | TGCAGCGCGGCTAGCGCCTACGAGCAGTACTTC
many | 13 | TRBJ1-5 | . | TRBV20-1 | CSVSHEGNQPQHF | TGCAGCGTATCCCACGAGGGGAATCAGCCCCAGCATTTT
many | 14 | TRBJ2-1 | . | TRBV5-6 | CASSLGSNYNEQFF | TGTGCCAGCAGCTTAGGCAGTAATTACAATGAGCAGTTCTTC
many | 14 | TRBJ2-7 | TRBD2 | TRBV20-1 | CSASPGGSSYEQYF | TGCAGTGCTAGCCCGGGAGGGAGCTCCTACGAGCAGTACTTC
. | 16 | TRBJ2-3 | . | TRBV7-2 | CASSIVSRVSADTQYF | TGTGCCAGCAGCATAGTGAGTCGGGTTAGCGCAGATACGCAGTATTTT
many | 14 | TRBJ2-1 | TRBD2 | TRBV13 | CASSQLAGYNEQFF | TGTGCCAGCAGCCAGCTAGCGGGATACAATGAGCAGTTCTTC
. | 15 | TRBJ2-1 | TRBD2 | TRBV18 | CASSSRLADYNEQFF | TGTGCCAGCTCAAGCCGACTAGCGGATTACAATGAGCAGTTCTTC
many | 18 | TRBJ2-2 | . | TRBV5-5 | CASSFKDSTLYYTGELFF | TGTGCCAGCAGCTTCAAGGACTCAACCCTTTACTACACCGGGGAGCTGTTTTTT
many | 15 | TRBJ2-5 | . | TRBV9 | CASSVAMGLLETQYF | TGTGCCAGCAGCGTAGCTATGGGGCTTTTGGAGACCCAGTACTTC
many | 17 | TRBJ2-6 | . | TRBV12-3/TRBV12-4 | CASSLAQGAGGANVLTF | TGTGCCAGCAGTTTAGCTCAGGGTGCGGGGGGGGCCAACGTCCTGACTTTC
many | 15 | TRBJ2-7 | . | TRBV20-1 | CSATSLGRGRYEQYF | TGCAGTGCTACGAGCTTGGGGCGGGGAAGGTACGAGCAGTACTTC
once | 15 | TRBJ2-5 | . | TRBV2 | CASSDGVGNQETQYF | TGTGCCAGCAGTGATGGGGTCGGGAACCAAGAGACCCAGTACTTC
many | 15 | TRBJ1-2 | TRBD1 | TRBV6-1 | CASRNPGTGNYGYTF | TGTGCCAGCAGAAACCCCGGGACAGGGAACTATGGCTACACCTTC
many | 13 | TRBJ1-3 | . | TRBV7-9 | CASIAGQGNTIYF | TGTGCCAGCATCGCGGGCCAAGGAAACACCATATATTTT